Listed below are T cell receptor beta chains from one sample, sequenced in a study of glioma-infiltrating T cells. TCRdb ran MiXCR on the multiplex PCR reads and lists one entry per CDR3 protein. The table lists approximately 89,000 distinct CDR3 sequences, less than 30% of them singletons. The specimen sequenced was glioma tissue, nonneoplastic brain tissue, or PBMCs (not recorded which). The receptor source for this set is a human donor with low-grade glioma or glioblastoma, undergoing nonglioma brain surgery, or in good health (not recorded which). Both conserved end residues are part of each CDR3. D genes are given only for firm matches. Part of the rows lack a size; the others show once, few, many or a class for expanded clones.

size: .; D: TRBD1; J: TRBJ2-5; V: TRBV2; DNA: TGTGCCAGCAGAGAAATATTGGGACAGAACCAAGAGACCCAGTACTTC; CDR3: CASREILGQNQETQYF
size: many; D: TRBD2; J: TRBJ2-1; V: TRBV7-6; DNA: TGTGCCAGCAGCTCCTCCGGGAGGCTCTCCTACAATGAGCAGTTCTTC; CDR3: CASSSSGRLSYNEQFF
size: .; D: TRBD2; J: TRBJ2-3; V: TRBV7-2; DNA: TGTGCCAGCAAAGCCAGGCGAACAGCGGGGGGGAAAGATACGCAGTATTTT; CDR3: CASKARRTAGGKDTQYF
size: many; D: .; J: TRBJ1-1; V: TRBV4-2; DNA: TGTGCCAGCAGCAGTACCCGTGAAGCTTTCTTT; CDR3: CASSSTREAFF
size: many; D: .; J: TRBJ2-1; V: TRBV20-1; DNA: TGCAGTGCTAGAGAACCGGGACCCTACAATGAGCAGTTCTTC; CDR3: CSAREPGPYNEQFF
size: many; D: .; J: TRBJ2-5; V: TRBV27; DNA: TGTGCCAGCAGTTTAGCTGGCGGGGCAGCAGAGACCCAGTACTTC; CDR3: CASSLAGGAAETQYF
size: many; D: .; J: TRBJ1-1; V: TRBV5-1; DNA: TGCGCCAGCAGCTTATCTCGACAGCCGAACACTGAAGCTTTCTTT; CDR3: CASSLSRQPNTEAFF
size: few; D: .; J: TRBJ2-7; V: TRBV12-3/TRBV12-4; DNA: TGTGCCAGCAGCAAGGACACCGGAACCAGGTACGAGCAGTACTTC; CDR3: CASSKDTGTRYEQYF
size: .; D: .; J: TRBJ2-7; V: TRBV10-3; DNA: TGTGCCATCAGTGAGTCTAGGACCGCGGACGGGTACGAGCAGTACTTC; CDR3: CAISESRTADGYEQYF
size: .; D: .; J: TRBJ2-3; V: TRBV2; DNA: TGTGCCAGCAGTTACTACAGGGGAGGTGTAGATACGCAGTATTTT; CDR3: CASSYYRGGVDTQYF
size: medium-sized; D: TRBD1; J: TRBJ1-1; V: TRBV4-1; DNA: TGCGCCAGCAGCCAATCGACAGGGGTTAACACTGAAGCTTTCTTT; CDR3: CASSQSTGVNTEAFF
size: .; D: .; J: TRBJ2-3; V: TRBV7-8; DNA: TGTGCCGGCAGCTTTGGATTCACAGATACGCATTATTTT; CDR3: CAGSFGFTDTHYF
size: few; D: .; J: TRBJ2-6; V: TRBV11-1; DNA: TGTGCCAGCAGCCGGGCGCGGGTTGGGGCCAACGTCCTGACTTTC; CDR3: CASSRARVGANVLTF
size: many; D: .; J: TRBJ1-1; V: TRBV20-1; DNA: TGCAGTGCTAGCTCGCGACGGGCGGGAACTGAAGCTTTCTTT; CDR3: CSASSRRAGTEAFF
size: medium-sized; D: .; J: TRBJ2-1; V: TRBV6-1; DNA: TGTGCCAGCAGTGAAGCGGGGTACAATGAGCAGTTCTTC; CDR3: CASSEAGYNEQFF
size: .; D: .; J: TRBJ2-7; V: TRBV6-1; DNA: TGTGCCATCAGTGAGCCGAAGGCAGGGATCAACGAGCAGTACTTC; CDR3: CAISEPKAGINEQYF
size: many; D: .; J: TRBJ1-1; V: TRBV20-1; DNA: TGCAGTGCTAGTGGACCAGGGATCACTGAAGCTTTCTTT; CDR3: CSASGPGITEAFF
size: many; D: .; J: TRBJ1-2; V: TRBV18; DNA: TGTGCCAGCTCACCAGCGGTAGAATATGGCTACACCTTC; CDR3: CASSPAVEYGYTF
size: .; D: .; J: TRBJ2-7; V: TRBV20-1; DNA: TGCAGTGCTAGTGGGAGCATGGTATTCGGGATAGGGACCCACGAGCAGTACTTC; CDR3: CSASGSMVFGIGTHEQYF
size: many; D: .; J: TRBJ1-5; V: TRBV5-1; DNA: TGCGCCAGCAGCTTGGTAGGGGATCAGCCCCAGCATTTT; CDR3: CASSLVGDQPQHF
size: many; D: .; J: TRBJ1-2; V: TRBV27; DNA: TGTGCCAGCAGTTTATATGGACGGGGGGGGGGCGAAGGTCGGGCTGGCTACACCTTC; CDR3: CASSLYGRGGGEGRAGYTF
size: many; D: TRBD1; J: TRBJ2-2; V: TRBV2; DNA: TGTGCCAGCAGTGAGGGACAGGGGTTCACCGGGGAGCTGTTTTTT; CDR3: CASSEGQGFTGELFF
size: few; D: TRBD2; J: TRBJ2-1; V: TRBV6-1; DNA: TGTGCCAGCAGTTACGACGGACTAGCGGGGGACAATGAGCAGTTCTTC; CDR3: CASSYDGLAGDNEQFF
size: many; D: .; J: TRBJ1-1; V: TRBV5-1; DNA: TGCGCCAGCCAGAACAAGAACACTGAAGCTTTCTTT; CDR3: CASQNKNTEAFF
size: .; D: .; J: TRBJ2-5; V: TRBV12-3/TRBV12-4; DNA: TGTGCCAGCAGTTTAGGACTGCGCTTGGAGACCCAGTACTTC; CDR3: CASSLGLRLETQYF
size: many; D: TRBD2; J: TRBJ2-5; V: TRBV6-1; DNA: TGTGCCAGCAGTGAGGGGGGGAGTGTAGAGACCCAGTACTTC; CDR3: CASSEGGSVETQYF
size: .; D: .; J: TRBJ2-3; V: TRBV11-2; DNA: TGTGCCAGCAGCCGAGGGGCAACGGTTACGCAGTATTTT; CDR3: CASSRGATVTQYF
size: many; D: TRBD1; J: TRBJ2-2; V: TRBV27; DNA: TGTGCCACCCGACAGGGGGCGGACACCGGGGAGCTGTTTTTT; CDR3: CATRQGADTGELFF
size: many; D: .; J: TRBJ1-1; V: TRBV7-2; DNA: TGTGCCAGCACCCCCGGAACCAACGTGCCGGGAGCTTTCTTT; CDR3: CASTPGTNVPGAFF
size: many; D: .; J: TRBJ2-7; V: TRBV2; DNA: TGTGCCAGTGGACACCGAGCCTACGAGCAGTACTTC; CDR3: CASGHRAYEQYF
size: many; D: .; J: TRBJ2-5; V: TRBV6-1; DNA: TGTGCCAGCAGTTCCGGGACACATCAAGAGACCCAGTACTTC; CDR3: CASSSGTHQETQYF
size: many; D: .; J: TRBJ2-3; V: TRBV29-1; DNA: TGCAGCGTTGAGATGAGGGCTGAACGCGGATGGGATACGCAGTATTTT; CDR3: CSVEMRAERGWDTQYF
size: .; D: .; J: TRBJ2-1; V: TRBV10-3; DNA: TGTGCCATCAGTGAGTCGGATAGCGGTATCTACAATGAGCAGTTCTTC; CDR3: CAISESDSGIYNEQFF
size: .; D: .; J: TRBJ1-2; V: TRBV2; DNA: TGTGCCAGCTCCCAGGGGATTAGTGGCTACACCTTC; CDR3: CASSQGISGYTF
size: many; D: .; J: TRBJ2-5; V: TRBV3-1; DNA: TGTGCCAGCAGCCAAGATAGCCGCCAAGAGACCCAGTACTTC; CDR3: CASSQDSRQETQYF
size: few; D: TRBD1; J: TRBJ1-2; V: TRBV11-2; DNA: TGTGCCAGCAAGAGGGGGGGACAGGGCCTCTATGGCTACACCTTC; CDR3: CASKRGGQGLYGYTF